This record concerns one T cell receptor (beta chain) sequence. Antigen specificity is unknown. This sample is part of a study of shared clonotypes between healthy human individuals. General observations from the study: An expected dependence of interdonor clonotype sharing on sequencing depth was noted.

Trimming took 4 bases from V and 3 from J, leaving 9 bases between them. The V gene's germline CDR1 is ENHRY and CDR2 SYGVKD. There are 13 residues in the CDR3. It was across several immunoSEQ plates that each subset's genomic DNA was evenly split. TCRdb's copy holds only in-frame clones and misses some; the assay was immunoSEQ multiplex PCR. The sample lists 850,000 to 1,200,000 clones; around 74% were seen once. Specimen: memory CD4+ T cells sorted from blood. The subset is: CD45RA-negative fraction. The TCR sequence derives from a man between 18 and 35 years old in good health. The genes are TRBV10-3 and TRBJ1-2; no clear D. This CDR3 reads CAISAPGDYGYTF. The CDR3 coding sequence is TGTGCCATCAGTGCCCCCGGGGACTATGGCTACACCTTC.